Shown below are 10 T cell receptor beta chains from a single sample sequenced in a study of blood T cell repertoires in COVID-19. This table comes from immunoSEQ multiplex PCR, and its TCRdb copy is limited to in-frame clones, with some not included. The data hold some 150,000 clones, with 80% to 85% observed a single time. Source material: peripheral blood. The receptors come from a human donor with acute or convalescent COVID-19. The donor label of this sample is uncertain.

V usage is TRBV2 and J usage is TRBJ2-7, with 8 bases lining up with TRBD2. The CDR3 covers 13 residues. In germline, CDR1 is SNHLY, CDR2 FYNNEI. Trimming took 6 bases from V and 1 from J; bases not matched to a gene: 2. CDR3 nucleotides: TGTGCCAGCAGGATAGCGGGATCCTACGAGCAGTACTTC. This sequence encodes CASRIAGSYEQYF.

This chain connects TRBV19 to TRBJ1-1; 7 bases map to TRBD1. Trimming at V came to 8 bases and at J to 2 bases, leaving 11 bases not matched to a gene. Germline V lookup: CDR1 LNHDA, CDR2 SQIVND (reference sequence). The CDR3 covers 15 residues. Here the CDR3 reads CASHVRAGGNTEAFF. The CDR3 DNA sequence: TGTGCCAGTCATGTGAGGGCAGGGGGAAACACTGAAGCTTTCTTT. The full variable domain, completed using reference TRBV19 and TRBJ1-1, is DGGITQSPKYLFRKEGQNVTLSCEQNLNHDAMYWYRQDPGQGLRLIYYSQIVNDFQKGDIAEGYSVSREKKESFPLTVTSAQKNPTAFYLCASHVRAGGNTEAFFGQGTRLTVV.

V is TRBV5-1 and J is TRBJ1-1; D perhaps matches TRBD1 (5 bases). V was trimmed by 5 bases and J by 5 bases, leaving 13 bases between them. The CDR3 runs to 13 residues. Germline CDR1 is SGHRS and CDR2 is YFSETQ. The CDR3 sequence: CASSNLRGTEAFF. CDR3 nucleotides: TGCGCCAGCAGTAACCTCCGGGGGACTGAAGCTTTCTTT.

This chain links TRBV30 with TRBJ2-7; 10 nucleotides line up with TRBD1. Per germline, CDR1 GTSNPN and CDR2 SVGIG (reference sequence). The CDR3 is made up of 12 amino acids. V shed 8 bases, J shed 7 bases, and the junction held 8 bases outside the gene matches. CDR3 loop: CARDRGLGEQYF. The DNA for the CDR3 is TGTGCCCGCGACAGGGGGCTGGGGGAGCAGTACTTC.

The J gene is TRBJ1-5, the V gene TRBV15; D ambiguous. The CDR3 is 15 residues long. Germline CDR1 LNHNV, CDR2 YYDKDF (reference sequence). With 0 bases removed from V and 5 bases from J, the gap between germline ends came to 11 bases. Written as DNA, the CDR3 is TGTGCCACCAGCAGAGATCTAAGTCAGGATCAGCCCCAGCATTTT. Its translation: CATSRDLSQDQPQHF.

J is TRBJ2-7 and V is TRBV24-1, with 9 bases matching TRBD1. Germline values: CDR1 KGHDR, CDR2 SFDVKD. Losses at the gene ends were 5 bases for V and 5 bases for J; bases not matched to a gene: 9. This CDR3 is built from 15 residues. The CDR3 spells CATSGFGQGHHEQYF. The CDR3 DNA reads as TGTGCCACCAGTGGGTTCGGACAGGGGCACCACGAGCAGTACTTC.

The chain recombines TRBV11-2 with TRBJ1-2; 9 positions match TRBD1. The CDR3 is made up of 15 amino acids. The J segment lost 4 bases and the V segment lost 9 bases, leaving 12 bases of the junction unmatched. CDR1 SGHAT and CDR2 FQNNGV come from the germline V gene. The CDR3 spells CASRPGQGVGYGYTF. The DNA for the CDR3 is TGTGCCAGTCGACCGGGACAGGGAGTTGGCTATGGCTACACCTTC.

V and J are TRBV9 and TRBJ2-7, with 9 bases aligning to TRBD1. Germline V CDR1 and CDR2: SGDLS, YYNGEE. There are 14 residues in the CDR3. Unmatched junction bases numbered 3, after V lost 3 bases and J lost 2 bases. CDR3 bases: TGTGCCAGCAGCGCGCGGACAGGGGCCTACGAGCAGTACTTC. Its protein is CASSARTGAYEQYF.

The chain couples TRBV15 to TRBJ2-1; TRBD2 might be the D (5 bases). The ends were cut back, 3 bases at V and 3 bases at J, with 12 bases in the middle. CDR3 length equals 15 residues. Germline V gene lookup returns CDR1 LNHNV and CDR2 YYDKDF (reference sequence). The CDR3 sequence is CATSSSGRSYNEQFF. The CDR3 nucleotides read TGTGCCACCAGCAGCAGTGGGAGAAGCTACAATGAGCAGTTCTTC. The variable domain in full, with the rest retrieved from reference TRBV15 and TRBJ2-1, is DAMVIQNPRYQVTQFGKPVTLSCSQTLNHNVMYWYQQKSSQAPKLLFHYYDKDFNNEADTPDNFQSRRPNTSFCFLDIRSPGLGDTAMYLCATSSSGRSYNEQFFGPGTRLTVL.

V and J are TRBV7-9 and TRBJ2-1; 13 bases are a match to TRBD2. The V gene's germline CDR1 is SEHNR and CDR2 FQNEAQ (reference sequence). J was trimmed by 7 bases and V by 5 bases; bases with no gene match: 5. The CDR3 runs to 15 residues. CDR3 coding DNA: TGTGCCAGCAGCCGACTAGCGGGGGGTTTGAATGAGCAGTTCTTC. It is translated as CASSRLAGGLNEQFF.